This T cell receptor (beta chain) was retrieved from a study of metastatic and nonmetastatic thyroid tumors. Nobody among the patients had been given any treatment before thyroid surgery. Looked up from germline, CDR1 is SGHVS and CDR2 is FQNEAQ. V was clipped by 6 bases and J by 5 bases; unmatched bases: 8. The CDR3 spans 16 residues. TCRdb reassembled clones from the PCR reads with MiXCR. Of about 18,000 clones in the sample, under 30% were seen once. The chain is built from TRBV7-8 and TRBJ2-2; 11 bases fit TRBD2. The sample taken for sequencing was tumor tissue. This clonotype was obtained from a male donor with papillary thyroid cancer or a benign thyroid nodule (not recorded which). Some clones in this sample may be carry-over from other donors' samples. The CDR3 DNA follows: TGTGCCAGCAGTTCTCCTAGCGGGAGGTTAACCGGGGAGCTGTTTTTT. Encoded protein: CASSSPSGRLTGELFF.